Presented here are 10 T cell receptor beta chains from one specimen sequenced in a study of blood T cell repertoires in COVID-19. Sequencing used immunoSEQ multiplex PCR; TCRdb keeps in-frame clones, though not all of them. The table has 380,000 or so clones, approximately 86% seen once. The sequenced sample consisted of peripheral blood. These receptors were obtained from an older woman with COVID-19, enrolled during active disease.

This CDR3 is CASSLASGGLVHEQYF. In nucleotides, the CDR3 is TGTGCCAGCAGCTTGGCTAGCGGGGGTCTGGTACACGAGCAGTACTTC. The V call is TRBV5-5, the J call TRBJ2-7; 10 bases map to TRBD2. The CDR3 extends over 16 amino acids. Germline V gene data show CDR1 as SGHKS and CDR2 as YYEKEE (reference sequence). With V trimmed by 0 bases and J by 5 bases, 8 bases remained unmatched.

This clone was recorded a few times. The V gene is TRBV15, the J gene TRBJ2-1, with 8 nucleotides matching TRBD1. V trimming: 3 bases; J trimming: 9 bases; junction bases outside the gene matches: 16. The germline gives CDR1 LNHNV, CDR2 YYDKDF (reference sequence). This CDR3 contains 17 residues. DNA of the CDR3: TGTGCCACCAGCAGCAGATTCAGGGGGCGAGGGTCCACTGAGCAGTTCTTC. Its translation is CATSSRFRGRGSTEQFF.

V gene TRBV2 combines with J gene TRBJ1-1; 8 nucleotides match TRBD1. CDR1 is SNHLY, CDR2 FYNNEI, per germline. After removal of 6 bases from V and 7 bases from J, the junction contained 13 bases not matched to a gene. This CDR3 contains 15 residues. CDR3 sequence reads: CASRHEGLTGDEAFF. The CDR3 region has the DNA TGTGCCAGCAGGCACGAGGGGTTGACAGGGGATGAAGCTTTCTTT.

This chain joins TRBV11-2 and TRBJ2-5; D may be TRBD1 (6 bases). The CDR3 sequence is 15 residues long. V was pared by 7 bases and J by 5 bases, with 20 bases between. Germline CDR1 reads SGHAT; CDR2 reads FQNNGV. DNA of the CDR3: TGTGCCAGCATAAGAGTGGGACACGGGGTGGAGACCCAGTACTTC. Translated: CASIRVGHGVETQYF.

CDR3 amino acids: CASSIKQDEKLFF. The CDR3 DNA reads as TGTGCCAGCAGTATTAAACAGGACGAAAAACTGTTTTTT. This chain links TRBV12-3 or TRBV12-4 with TRBJ1-4; D might be TRBD1 (5 bases). This CDR3 has 13 amino acids. The V end was cut by 5 bases, the J end by 8 bases, with 12 bases between.

The CDR3 sequence is CASSPPRTGGQPQHF. In DNA, the CDR3 is TGTGCCAGCAGCCCTCCAAGGACAGGGGGTCAGCCCCAGCATTTT. The rearrangement joins TRBV6-2 or TRBV6-3 to TRBJ1-5; 10 nucleotides line up with TRBD1. The V and J ends lost 6 bases and 6 bases, in that order; junction bases with no gene match: 8. This CDR3 has 15 residues. The germline V gene encodes CDR1 MNHEY and CDR2 SVGEGT.

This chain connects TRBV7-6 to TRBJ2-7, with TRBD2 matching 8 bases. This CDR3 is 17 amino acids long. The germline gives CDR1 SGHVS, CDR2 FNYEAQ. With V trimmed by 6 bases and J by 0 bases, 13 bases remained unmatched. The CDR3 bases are TGTGCCAGCAGTCACAACGGGGGGGAGGGAGTCTCCTACGAGCAGTACTTC. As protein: CASSHNGGEGVSYEQYF.

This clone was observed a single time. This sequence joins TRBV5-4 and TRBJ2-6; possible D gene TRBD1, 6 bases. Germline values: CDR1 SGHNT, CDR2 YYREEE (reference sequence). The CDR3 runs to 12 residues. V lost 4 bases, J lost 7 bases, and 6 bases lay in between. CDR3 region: CASSGTANVLTF. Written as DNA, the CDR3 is TGTGCCAGCAGCGGGACAGCCAACGTCCTGACTTTC.

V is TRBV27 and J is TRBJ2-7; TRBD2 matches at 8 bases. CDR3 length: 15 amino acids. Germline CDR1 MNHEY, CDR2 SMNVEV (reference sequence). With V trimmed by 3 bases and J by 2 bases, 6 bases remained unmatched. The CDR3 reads CASSLVSGAPYEQYF. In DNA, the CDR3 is TGTGCCAGCAGTTTGGTTAGCGGGGCTCCCTACGAGCAGTACTTC.

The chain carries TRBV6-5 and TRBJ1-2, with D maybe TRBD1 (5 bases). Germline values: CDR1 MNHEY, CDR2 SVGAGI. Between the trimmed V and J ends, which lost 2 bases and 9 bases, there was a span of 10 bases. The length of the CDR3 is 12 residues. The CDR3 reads CASSYLAGSYTF. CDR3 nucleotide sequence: TGTGCCAGCAGTTACCTCGCAGGGAGCTACACCTTC.